This entry lists 22 T cell receptor beta chains sequenced from one sample in a study of vaccination and CD4 T cells after COVID-19. Noted treatment: approximately 10-day PBMC culture with coronavirus spike peptide pools or control peptides (ViraFEST assay). At the Johns Hopkins FTIC core, DNA taken from cultured CD4+ T cells was sequenced by way of the Oncomine TCR Beta short-read assay. TCRdb ran MiXCR on the PCR reads and lists one entry per CDR3 protein. Here the sample spans some 11,000 distinct CDR3 sequences, 30% to 35% being singletons. No antigen has been assigned to these receptors. Sequenced material: CD4+ T cells from blood, cultured in vitro, taken after SARS-CoV-2 vaccination. The receptors stem from a human donor who had recovered from COVID-19.

The chain recombines TRBV7-2 with TRBJ1-2; 8 bases are a match to TRBD1. Germline V lookup: CDR1 SGHTA, CDR2 FQGNSA. The CDR3 runs 15 residues. J gave up 4 bases and V 6 bases, and 10 bases lay outside the gene matches. The CDR3: CASRPAGGPSYGYTF. DNA of the CDR3: TGTGCCAGCAGACCCGCAGGGGGCCCCTCCTATGGCTACACCTTC.

This clonotype has a handful of counts. The chain carries TRBV6-1 and TRBJ2-5; 8 bases align to TRBD1. Unmatched junction bases numbered 15, after V lost 4 bases and J lost 2 bases. The CDR3 has 18 amino acids. Per the germline V gene, CDR1 is MNHNS and CDR2 is SASEGT. The CDR3 bases are TGTGCCAGCAGTGGAGACAGGGGTAATGGTTTAGGTCAAGAGACCCAGTACTTC. This encodes CASSGDRGNGLGQETQYF.

V usage is TRBV19 and J usage is TRBJ1-1; D is unclear. V lost 3 bases and J lost 0, with 8 bases in between. Germline V gene sequence: CDR1 LNHDA, CDR2 SQIVND (reference sequence). The CDR3 has 14 amino acids. CDR3 DNA: TGTGCCAGTAGTATGGGTCGGATGAACACTGAAGCTTTCTTT. Translating it yields CASSMGRMNTEAFF. The full variable domain, in which reference TRBV19 and TRBJ1-1 provide the parts outside the CDR3, is DGGITQSPKYLFRKEGQNVTLSCEQNLNHDAMYWYRQDPGQGLRLIYYSQIVNDFQKGDIAEGYSVSREKKESFPLTVTSAQKNPTAFYLCASSMGRMNTEAFFGQGTRLTVV.

This clonotype came up once. The V call is TRBV6-4, the J call TRBJ2-3; TRBD2 aligns across 10 bases. Germline V lookup: CDR1 MRHNA, CDR2 SNTAGT. This CDR3 is 14 amino acids long. Trimming cost V 6 bases and J 4 bases; bases outside gene matches: 4. For the CDR3, the DNA is TGTGCCAGCAGCGAGGGGACTAGCGCAGATACGCAGTATTTT. Residues: CASSEGTSADTQYF.

V gene TRBV27 combines with J gene TRBJ1-5, with D perhaps TRBD1 (6 bases). Germline CDR1 MNHEY, CDR2 SMNVEV (reference sequence). This CDR3 is built from 15 residues. The V gene lost 5 bases and the J gene lost 4 bases, with 15 bases spanning the gap. For the CDR3, the DNA is TGTGCCAGCAGTCTAGGGACATTCCCGAATCAGCCCCAGCATTTT. Translating gives CASSLGTFPNQPQHF.

This clonotype has just a few counts. The rearrangement joins TRBV6-5 to TRBJ2-1; 12 nucleotides align to TRBD2. The CDR3 has 17 residues. CDR1 and CDR2 (germline): MNHEY, SVGAGI. With V trimmed by 2 bases and J by 5 bases, 7 bases remained unmatched. CDR3 protein: CASSYRLAGDMNNEQFF. In DNA, the CDR3 is TGTGCCAGCAGTTACAGACTAGCGGGAGATATGAACAATGAGCAGTTCTTC.

This clonotype has a handful of counts. V and J are TRBV6-1 and TRBJ1-3; D possibly corresponds to TRBD1 (5 bases). The CDR3 runs to 15 residues. CDR1 is MNHNS, CDR2 SASEGT, per germline. The V end was cut by 6 bases, the J end by 0 bases, with 12 bases between. This CDR3 reads CASRPDRSSGNTIYF. The CDR3 nucleotides read TGTGCCAGCAGACCTGACAGATCCTCTGGAAACACCATATATTTT.

There are a few counts of this clonotype. The gene calls are TRBV7-2 and TRBJ2-2; a possible D gene is TRBD1 (6 bases). The CDR3 extends over 14 amino acids. Germline CDR1 reads SGHTA; CDR2 reads FQGNSA. Trimming took 2 bases from V and 3 from J, leaving 7 bases between them. In DNA form, the CDR3 reads TGTGCCAGCAGCTTAAACAGGGACACCGGGGAGCTGTTTTTT. Amino acids: CASSLNRDTGELFF. The full variable domain, with the rest looked up from reference TRBV7-2 and TRBJ2-2, is GAGVSQSPSNKVTEKGKDVELRCDPISGHTALYWYRQSLGQGLEFLIYFQGNSAPDKSGLPSDRFSAERTGGSVSTLTIQRTQQEDSAVYLCASSLNRDTGELFFGEGSRLTVL.

The chain employs TRBV4-3 and TRBJ2-7; D is undetermined. Germline loops: CDR1 LGHNA, CDR2 YSLEER. CDR3 length: 13 residues. Trimming removed 1 base from V and 1 base from J, with 5 bases in between. The CDR3 reads CASSQAVSYEQYF. The DNA for the CDR3 is TGCGCCAGCAGCCAAGCCGTATCCTACGAGCAGTACTTC.

This sequence joins TRBV15 and TRBJ2-2; D gene uncertain. V gave up 0 bases and J gave up 0 bases, with 11 bases separating them. The CDR3 runs to 17 residues. The V gene's germline CDR1 is LNHNV and CDR2 YYDKDF (reference sequence). Here the CDR3 DNA reads TGTGCCACCAGCAGAGATAAGATAGCTGCGAACACCGGGGAGCTGTTTTTT. Its protein is CATSRDKIAANTGELFF.

The chain links TRBV6-2 or TRBV6-3 to TRBJ2-3; 7 nucleotides agree with TRBD2. CDR1 and CDR2 from the germline V gene are MNHEY and SVGEGT. This CDR3 contains 16 residues. The ends lost 6 bases at V and 0 bases at J; junction bases unmatched: 9. CDR3 DNA sequence: TGTGCCAGCAGCCGTATCCCTAGCGGAAGCACAGATACGCAGTATTTT. The encoded protein is CASSRIPSGSTDTQYF.

This clonotype has a handful of counts. For the CDR3, the DNA is TGTGCCAGCAGCTTTGGGCAGCCATCCTACGAGCAGTACTTC. Protein sequence: CASSFGQPSYEQYF. V gene TRBV7-9 combines with J gene TRBJ2-7; no definite D call. With 3 bases removed from V and 1 base from J, the gap between germline ends came to 10 bases. CDR1 and CDR2 (germline): SEHNR, FQNEAQ (reference sequence). The CDR3 totals 14 residues. The whole variable domain, remainder taken from reference TRBV7-9 and TRBJ2-7, is DTGVSQNPRHKITKRGQNVTFRCDPISEHNRLYWYRQTLGQGPEFLTYFQNEAQLEKSRLLSDRFSAERPKGSFSTLEIQRTEQGDSAMYLCASSFGQPSYEQYFGPGTRLTVT.

This clonotype has only a few counts. The chain carries TRBV6-2 or TRBV6-3 and TRBJ1-2; the D gene is possibly TRBD1 (5 bases). The CDR3 length is 15 residues. From germline, CDR1 is MNHEY and CDR2 SVGEGT. The V gene lost 5 bases and the J gene lost 4 bases, with 17 bases spanning the gap. The chain's CDR3 is CASSPTSRGSYGYTF. CDR3 in DNA: TGTGCCAGCAGTCCAACCTCGAGGGGCTCCTATGGCTACACCTTC.

The rearrangement uses TRBV2 and TRBJ2-6, with 8 bases matching TRBD1. Germline CDR1 is SNHLY and CDR2 is FYNNEI. The CDR3 consists of 19 residues. The V gene end was trimmed by 7 bases and the J gene end by 2 bases; junction bases not matched to a gene: 16. The CDR3 sequence is CASKGPRAGGVAGANVLTF. Here the CDR3 DNA reads TGTGCCAGCAAGGGGCCGAGAGCAGGGGGCGTCGCTGGGGCCAACGTCCTGACTTTC.

Only a few counts were recorded for this clonotype. V usage is TRBV6-1 and J usage is TRBJ2-7, with D possibly being TRBD2 (6 bases). Trimming took 6 bases from V and 6 from J, leaving 15 bases between them. This CDR3 region has 13 residues. Per the germline V gene, CDR1 is MNHNS and CDR2 is SASEGT. The CDR3 bases are TGTGCCAGCAGATGGACTATGACGTCCGAGCAGTACTTC. This sequence encodes CASRWTMTSEQYF.

The chain is built from TRBV6-2 or TRBV6-3 and TRBJ1-1; weak D call: TRBD1 (5 bases). The CDR3 has 14 residues. The V end lost 2 bases, the J end lost 5 bases, and 12 bases lay between the germline ends. The germline V gene has CDR1 MNHEY and CDR2 SVGEGT. DNA of the CDR3: TGTGCCAGCAGTTACGGCGGACAACTAACTGAAGCTTTCTTT. Translation: CASSYGGQLTEAFF.

This chain connects TRBV6-5 to TRBJ2-7, with 10 bases matching TRBD2. V dropped 2 bases and J dropped 5; count of bases not matched to a gene: 6. Germline V gives CDR1 MNHEY, CDR2 SVGAGI. The CDR3 sequence is 15 residues long. The CDR3 loop reads CASSYLAGVPNEQYF. The CDR3 DNA follows: TGTGCCAGCAGTTACCTAGCGGGAGTCCCGAACGAGCAGTACTTC.

The CDR3 here is CASSLDRLAANTGELFF. CDR3 DNA: TGTGCCAGCAGCTTAGACCGACTAGCGGCGAACACCGGGGAGCTGTTTTTT. The V and J genes are TRBV6-1 and TRBJ2-2, with 9 nucleotides matching TRBD2. The germline V gene encodes CDR1 MNHNS and CDR2 SASEGT. Losses at the gene ends were 6 bases for V and 0 bases for J; bases not matched to a gene: 8. This CDR3 is built from 17 residues.

The chain joins TRBV7-2 to TRBJ2-5, with D possibly called TRBD1 or TRBD2 (5 bases each). CDR1 is SGHTA and CDR2 is FQGNSA in the germline V gene. The germline V and J ends were trimmed by 7 bases and 1 base, with 13 bases remaining between them. The CDR3 runs 14 residues. The CDR3 is CASTRDGLQETQYF. The CDR3, as DNA: TGTGCCAGCACCCGGGACGGCCTCCAAGAGACCCAGTACTTC.

V and J are TRBV28 and TRBJ2-7, with unresolved D. The CDR3 runs to 13 residues. Germline CDR1 is MDHEN and CDR2 is SYDVKM. V lost 6 bases and J lost 3, with 12 bases in between. The CDR3 DNA is TGTGCCAGCAGCCCCCTGTCCTTCTACGAGCAGTACTTC. Translation: CASSPLSFYEQYF.

In this sample, this clonotype turned up a few times. The V and J genes are TRBV21-1 and TRBJ2-7. TRBV21-1 is annotated as a pseudogene. The CDR3 consists of 9 residues. In nucleotides, the CDR3 is TGTGCTCCCAAGGTAAAGCAGTACTTC. It yields the protein CAPKVKQYF.

The chain recombines TRBV6-1 with TRBJ2-6, with TRBD2 as a possible D gene (6 bases). The CDR3 has 16 amino acids. V was clipped by 5 bases and J by 0 bases, with 11 bases between them. The V gene's germline CDR1 is MNHNS and CDR2 SASEGT. The CDR3 region has the DNA TGTGCCAGCAGTCGAGGGACTTCCTCTGGGGCCAACGTCCTGACTTTC. This codes for CASSRGTSSGANVLTF.